The TCR beta chain under discussion was sequenced for a study of blood T cell repertoires in COVID-19. CDR3 length: 15 amino acids. Trimming took 0 bases from V and 5 from J; bases not matched to a gene: 3. CDR1 and CDR2 from the germline V gene are SGDLS and YYNGEE. In the original processing: Nucleated cell number was recorded as an estimate derived from reference gene primer amplification. Profiled with immunoSEQ multiplex PCR; TCRdb holds only in-frame clones, not every one. That table supplies the V and J calls and clone size; D and trimming were determined from the DNA. This sample carries about 230,000 clones, about 83% of them seen once, and the ten largest clones take about 1.3%.

V is TRBV9 and J is TRBJ2-3, with 10 bases matching TRBD2. The source material was peripheral blood. The clonotype originates from a woman aged 25 to 39 with COVID-19, enrolled during active disease. CDR3 loop: CASSVEIAGGDTQYF. The CDR3 nucleotides read TGTGCCAGCAGCGTAGAGATAGCGGGAGGAGATACGCAGTATTTT.